These T cell receptor beta chains were read from a single sample in a study of shared clonotypes between healthy human individuals. Clones were read by immunoSEQ multiplex PCR, and TCRdb kept only the in-frame ones, dropping some. The sample carries 1,100,000 or so clones, around three quarters recorded once. Sequencing input: memory CD4+ T cells from PBMCs. The receptors stem from a man younger than 35 in good health. Some clones in this sample may be carry-over from other donors' samples. Both conserved end residues are part of each CDR3. D genes are given only for firm matches. Clone size is shown for a subset of rows, as once, few, many or a class of expanded clone.

V gene: TRBV14
D gene: TRBD2
J gene: TRBJ2-1
CDR3 length: 16
clone size: .
CDR3 DNA: TGTGCCAGCAGCCAATTCTTAGCGGGAGGTAACGATGAGCAGTTCTTC
CDR3 protein: CASSQFLAGGNDEQFF

V gene: TRBV23-1
D gene: .
J gene: TRBJ2-7
CDR3 length: 15
clone size: few
CDR3 DNA: TGCGCCAGCAGTCATCGAGTGGAGAAGGCCTACGAGCAGTACTTC
CDR3 protein: CASSHRVEKAYEQYF

V gene: TRBV6-5
D gene: .
J gene: TRBJ2-1
CDR3 length: 16
clone size: .
CDR3 DNA: TGTGCCAGCAGTTACTCGTTGGGGGGCTCCTACAATGAGCAGTTCTTC
CDR3 protein: CASSYSLGGSYNEQFF

V gene: TRBV5-1
D gene: TRBD2
J gene: TRBJ2-7
CDR3 length: 16
clone size: .
CDR3 DNA: TGCGCCAGCAGCTTGGCCAGCGGGAGAGTCAGCGACGAGCAGTACTTC
CDR3 protein: CASSLASGRVSDEQYF

V gene: TRBV19
D gene: .
J gene: TRBJ1-1
CDR3 length: 15
clone size: few
CDR3 DNA: TGTGCCAGTAGTCCCCTGAGCCGGGGGAGGACTGAAGCTTTCTTT
CDR3 protein: CASSPLSRGRTEAFF

V gene: TRBV28
D gene: .
J gene: TRBJ2-3
CDR3 length: 15
clone size: .
CDR3 DNA: TGTGCCATCCAGTTTAACACAGGCCTCGGAGATACGCAGTATTTT
CDR3 protein: CAIQFNTGLGDTQYF

V gene: TRBV2
D gene: .
J gene: TRBJ2-7
CDR3 length: 15
clone size: .
CDR3 DNA: TGTGCCAGCAGTGAAGTAAGGGCGGGAACCTACGAGCAGTACTTC
CDR3 protein: CASSEVRAGTYEQYF

V gene: TRBV7-2
D gene: .
J gene: TRBJ2-3
CDR3 length: 16
clone size: few
CDR3 DNA: TGTGCCAGCAGCTGGGCGGGCATGGTACCAACAGATACGCAGTATTTT
CDR3 protein: CASSWAGMVPTDTQYF

V gene: TRBV2
D gene: .
J gene: TRBJ1-5
CDR3 length: 14
clone size: .
CDR3 DNA: TGTGCCAGTACGGGACCAACGAGCAATCAGCCCCAGCATTTT
CDR3 protein: CASTGPTSNQPQHF

V gene: TRBV7-9
D gene: TRBD2
J gene: TRBJ2-1
CDR3 length: 17
clone size: .
CDR3 DNA: TGTGCCAGCAGCTTAACGAGCGGGAAAATTGTGGGCAATGAGCAGTTCTTC
CDR3 protein: CASSLTSGKIVGNEQFF

V gene: TRBV5-1
D gene: .
J gene: TRBJ1-1
CDR3 length: 16
clone size: once
CDR3 DNA: TGCGCCAGCAGCTTGGGCGCGGTGGGCGGATATACTGAAGCTTTCTTT
CDR3 protein: CASSLGAVGGYTEAFF

V gene: TRBV15
D gene: .
J gene: TRBJ1-5
CDR3 length: 21
clone size: .
CDR3 DNA: TGTGCCACCAGCAGAGCACCCGGGGGCCGAGGGATTCGATATAGCAATCAGCCCCAGCATTTT
CDR3 protein: CATSRAPGGRGIRYSNQPQHF

V gene: TRBV5-1
D gene: TRBD1
J gene: TRBJ2-7
CDR3 length: 15
clone size: .
CDR3 DNA: TGCGCCAGCAGTTTGGGACAGCCCCTCCTCTACGAGCAGTACTTC
CDR3 protein: CASSLGQPLLYEQYF

V gene: TRBV13
D gene: TRBD2
J gene: TRBJ2-3
CDR3 length: 16
clone size: few
CDR3 DNA: TGTGCCAGCAGCACATCTAGCGGGAGGTTTAGGGATACGCAGTATTTT
CDR3 protein: CASSTSSGRFRDTQYF

V gene: TRBV18
D gene: TRBD1
J gene: TRBJ1-4
CDR3 length: 16
clone size: .
CDR3 DNA: TGTGCCAGCTCACCGACCCTGACAGGGACTAATGAAAAACTGTTTTTT
CDR3 protein: CASSPTLTGTNEKLFF

V gene: TRBV2
D gene: TRBD1
J gene: TRBJ2-5
CDR3 length: 15
clone size: once
CDR3 DNA: TGTGCCAGCAGGAAGGACAGGGCTCCGGGGGAGACCCAGTACTTC
CDR3 protein: CASRKDRAPGETQYF

V gene: TRBV19
D gene: TRBD2
J gene: TRBJ2-1
CDR3 length: 21
clone size: .
CDR3 DNA: TGTGCCAGTAGTATAAGAGGTGTGTTTGGGACTAGCGGGGTAAACTACAATGAGCAGTTCTTC
CDR3 protein: CASSIRGVFGTSGVNYNEQFF